These 22 T cell receptor beta chains were all obtained from the same sample, sequenced in a study of T cell responses to AZD1222 COVID-19 vaccine. The protocol was immunoSEQ multiplex PCR, while the TCRdb copy is restricted to in-frame clones and leaves out a portion. The data contain 150,000 to 200,000 clones, roughly 90% of them singletons. Specimen: peripheral blood, collected on day 0 of AZD1222 vaccination. Receptor source: an adult in good health.

This chain uses TRBV4-1 with TRBJ2-1; the match to TRBD2 covers 7 bases. The V gene end was trimmed by 0 bases and the J gene end by 3 bases; junction bases not matched to a gene: 5. The CDR3 runs 16 residues. The germline gives CDR1 MGHRA, CDR2 YSYEKL. The CDR3 sequence is CASSQDLAAHYNEQFF. CDR3 nucleotide sequence: TGCGCCAGCAGCCAAGACCTAGCGGCCCACTACAATGAGCAGTTCTTC.

The chain carries TRBV30 and TRBJ1-5; D remains unclear. Trimming shortened V by 2 bases and J by 9 bases, and 11 bases separated the two germline ends. This CDR3 comprises 12 residues. Looked up from germline, CDR1 is GTSNPN and CDR2 is SVGIG (reference sequence). The CDR3 nucleotides read TGTGCCTGGAGTCTCGGGGAACGGCCCCAGCATTTT. Translating it yields CAWSLGERPQHF.

The rearrangement links TRBV7-9 to TRBJ1-6; 10 bases match TRBD1. With 0 bases clipped from V and 7 bases from J, the junction kept 3 bases outside the gene matches. The CDR3 contains 16 residues. Germline V gene lookup returns CDR1 SEHNR and CDR2 FQNEAQ (reference sequence). The CDR3 loop reads CASSLAGQGGNSPLHF. The CDR3 coding sequence is TGTGCCAGCAGCTTAGCCGGACAGGGGGGAAATTCACCCCTCCACTTT.

The chain combines TRBV7-9 with TRBJ1-1; D not certain. V was pared by 4 bases and J by 4 bases, with 10 bases between. Germline loops: CDR1 SEHNR, CDR2 FQNEAQ (reference sequence). This CDR3 region has 13 residues. The CDR3 reads CASSSRWGTEAFF. The CDR3 region has the DNA TGTGCCAGCAGCTCGCGGTGGGGCACTGAAGCTTTCTTT.

This clone has a single count. This chain connects TRBV7-8 to TRBJ1-1, with TRBD1 identical over 8 bases. The CDR3 totals 15 residues. V lost 1 base, J lost 5 bases, and 6 bases stayed unmatched. Germline values: CDR1 SGHVS, CDR2 FQNEAQ. The CDR3 loop is CASSLGGRGQTEAFF. CDR3 DNA: TGTGCCAGCAGCTTAGGTGGCAGGGGGCAGACTGAAGCTTTCTTT.

V usage is TRBV6-5 and J usage is TRBJ1-3, with D perhaps matching TRBD1 (6 bases). This CDR3 has 12 amino acids. V gave up 0 bases and J gave up 16 bases, with 13 bases separating them. From germline, CDR1 is MNHEY and CDR2 SVGAGI. CDR3 sequence: CASSYSGGRRYF. As DNA, the CDR3 is TGTGCCAGCAGTTACTCGGGGGGGCGACGTTATTTT.

The chain employs TRBV9 and TRBJ2-2, with D perhaps being TRBD1 or TRBD2 (5 bases each). Germline V lookup: CDR1 SGDLS, CDR2 YYNGEE. The CDR3 consists of 15 residues. Trimming removed 0 bases from V and 5 bases from J, with 11 bases in between. DNA of the CDR3: TGTGCCAGCAGCGTAGGTTCATGGGGGACCGGGGAGCTGTTTTTT. Protein: CASSVGSWGTGELFF.

This chain uses TRBV18 with TRBJ2-1; TRBD2 matches 10 bases. Trimming took 3 bases from V and 0 from J; bases not matched to a gene: 2. CDR1 and CDR2 (germline): KGHSH, LQKENI. The CDR3 totals 16 residues. The CDR3 coding sequence is TGTGCCAGCTCACCTCCTAGCGGGAGCTCCTACAATGAGCAGTTCTTC. This gives the protein CASSPPSGSSYNEQFF.

V is TRBV13 and J is TRBJ1-4; the match to TRBD1 covers 8 bases. This CDR3 is 14 amino acids long. V lost 4 bases and J lost 8; bases outside the gene matches: 6. The V gene's germline CDR1 is PRHDT and CDR2 FYEKMQ (reference sequence). The CDR3 bases are TGTGCCAGCAGCTACGGACAGGGACCGGAAAAACTGTTTTTT. It translates to CASSYGQGPEKLFF.

The chain carries TRBV29-1 and TRBJ1-2, with no clear D. The germline V gene encodes CDR1 SQVTM and CDR2 ANQGSEA. V was pared by 5 bases and J by 5 bases, with 12 bases between. This CDR3 is 12 amino acids long. CDR3 DNA sequence: TGCAGCGTTCAGGACGGGGAGTATGGCTACACCTTC. The encoded protein is CSVQDGEYGYTF.

The CDR3 nucleotides read TGCAGCGTCCGGGACAGGGGACCAGATACGCAGTATTTT. This sequence encodes CSVRDRGPDTQYF. The gene calls are TRBV29-1 and TRBJ2-3; TRBD1 matches 10 bases. Germline CDR1 reads SQVTM; CDR2 reads ANQGSEA. Trimming at V came to 6 bases and at J to 4 bases, leaving 4 bases not matched to a gene. The CDR3 contains 13 residues.

This sequence joins TRBV7-8 and TRBJ1-3, with D perhaps TRBD1 (6 bases). The CDR3 has 15 amino acids. The ends were cut back, 3 bases at V and 4 bases at J, with 13 bases in the middle. The germline V gene encodes CDR1 SGHVS and CDR2 FQNEAQ. The CDR3 nucleotides are TGTGCCAGCAGCTTCGGGGCAGGGGTAGGAAACACCATATATTTT. Its translation is CASSFGAGVGNTIYF.

This clone came up once. Written as DNA, the CDR3 is TGCGCCAGCAGCCTCCCGGGGCCGGAAGCTTTCTTT. Protein: CASSLPGPEAFF. The V gene is TRBV4-1, the J gene TRBJ1-1, with a possible D match to TRBD1 (5 bases). Germline-derived CDR1 and CDR2 are MGHRA and YSYEKL. The CDR3 has 12 residues. The V end lost 4 bases, the J end lost 8 bases, and 11 bases lay between the germline ends.

The rearrangement uses TRBV27 and TRBJ1-6; 9 positions match TRBD1. The junction had 1 base not matched to a gene; V was cut back by 4 bases and J by 6 bases. In germline, CDR1 is MNHEY, CDR2 SMNVEV (reference sequence). The CDR3 is made up of 14 amino acids. CDR3 sequence: CASSSGQGNSPLHF. The CDR3 nucleotides are TGTGCCAGCAGTTCGGGACAGGGTAATTCACCCCTCCACTTT.

The chain combines TRBV11-2 with TRBJ2-4, with TRBD2 matching 12 bases. V shed 3 bases, J shed 6 bases, and the junction held 12 bases outside the gene matches. Germline V gene data show CDR1 as SGHAT and CDR2 as FQNNGV. The CDR3 covers 18 residues. Here the CDR3 reads CASSLEGTSGSPGNIQYF. In DNA, the CDR3 is TGTGCCAGCAGCTTGGAGGGGACTAGCGGGTCACCGGGAAACATTCAGTACTTC.

The chain carries TRBV5-1 and TRBJ1-5; 9 bases align to TRBD1. V shed 3 bases, J shed 1 base, and the junction held 2 bases outside the gene matches. The CDR3 has 15 amino acids. Germline V gene data show CDR1 as SGHRS and CDR2 as YFSETQ. The CDR3 DNA is TGCGCCAGCAGCTGGACAGGGGTGAGCAATCAGCCCCAGCATTTT. It encodes CASSWTGVSNQPQHF.

The chain uses TRBV5-1 and TRBJ1-6; the D is unclear. Germline loops: CDR1 SGHRS, CDR2 YFSETQ. CDR3 size: 17 residues. The V end lost 0 bases, the J end lost 0 bases, and 10 bases lay between the germline ends. The DNA of the CDR3 is TGCGCCAGCAGCTTGGAGGGCCGAGGCTCCTATAATTCACCCCTCCACTTT. Residues: CASSLEGRGSYNSPLHF. Full variable domain (missing parts from reference TRBV5-1 and TRBJ1-6): KAGVTQTPRYLIKTRGQQVTLSCSPISGHRSVSWYQQTPGQGLQFLFEYFSETQRNKGNFPGRFSGRQFSNSRSEMNVSTLELGDSALYLCASSLEGRGSYNSPLHFGNGTRLTVT.

The rearrangement links TRBV7-6 to TRBJ2-3; TRBD2 aligns across 14 bases. This CDR3 has 18 amino acids. Germline V lookup: CDR1 SGHVS, CDR2 FNYEAQ. The junction had 16 bases not matched to a gene; V was cut back by 5 bases and J by 9 bases. CDR3 in DNA: TGTGCCAGCAGCCTCGAGTCCGGGACTAGCGGGGGCCTTTGGACGCAGTATTTT. Protein sequence: CASSLESGTSGGLWTQYF. Looking up the rest from reference TRBV7-6 and TRBJ2-3 gives the full variable domain: GAGVSQSPRYKVTKRGQDVALRCDPISGHVSLYWYRQALGQGPEFLTYFNYEAQQDKSGLPNDRFSAERPEGSISTLTIQRTEQRDSAMYRCASSLESGTSGGLWTQYFGPGTRLTVL.

The V gene is TRBV9, the J gene TRBJ1-3; 8 bases line up with TRBD1. Germline loops: CDR1 SGDLS, CDR2 YYNGEE. The V and J ends lost 5 bases and 0 bases, in that order; junction bases with no gene match: 1. The CDR3 length is 14 residues. CDR3 sequence: CASRGTGSGNTIYF. In DNA, the CDR3 is TGTGCCAGCAGAGGGACAGGCTCTGGAAACACCATATATTTT. The complete variable domain, with remaining parts taken from reference TRBV9 and TRBJ1-3, reads DSGVTQTPKHLITATGQRVTLRCSPRSGDLSVYWYQQSLDQGLQFLIQYYNGEERAKGNILERFSAQQFPDLHSELNLSSLELGDSALYFCASRGTGSGNTIYFGEGSWLTVV.

The chain carries TRBV6-1 and TRBJ1-1; D might be TRBD1 (5 bases). The CDR3 is 12 residues long. Trimming left V 7 bases short and J 1 base short, with 7 bases between. Germline-derived CDR1 and CDR2 are MNHNS and SASEGT. Written as DNA, the CDR3 is TGTGCCAGCAACCAGGGGAACACTGAAGCTTTCTTT. This encodes CASNQGNTEAFF.

V is TRBV18 and J is TRBJ2-2, with 11 bases aligning to TRBD1. The length of the CDR3 is 16 residues. V lost 3 bases, J lost 6 bases, and 6 bases stayed unmatched. Germline-derived CDR1 and CDR2 are KGHSH and LQKENI. The CDR3 DNA reads TGTGCCAGCTCACCTCCGGGACAGGGGGTCGCCGGGGAGCTGTTTTTT. It is translated as CASSPPGQGVAGELFF.

The chain recombines TRBV5-5 with TRBJ1-6, with D possibly being TRBD1 (5 bases). The CDR3 extends over 15 amino acids. From germline, CDR1 is SGHKS and CDR2 YYEKEE (reference sequence). The V and J ends lost 7 bases and 3 bases respectively, with 14 bases between them. The CDR3 sequence is CASLGTPGYNSPLHF. CDR3 sequence (DNA): TGTGCCAGCCTTGGGACCCCGGGCTATAATTCACCCCTCCACTTT.